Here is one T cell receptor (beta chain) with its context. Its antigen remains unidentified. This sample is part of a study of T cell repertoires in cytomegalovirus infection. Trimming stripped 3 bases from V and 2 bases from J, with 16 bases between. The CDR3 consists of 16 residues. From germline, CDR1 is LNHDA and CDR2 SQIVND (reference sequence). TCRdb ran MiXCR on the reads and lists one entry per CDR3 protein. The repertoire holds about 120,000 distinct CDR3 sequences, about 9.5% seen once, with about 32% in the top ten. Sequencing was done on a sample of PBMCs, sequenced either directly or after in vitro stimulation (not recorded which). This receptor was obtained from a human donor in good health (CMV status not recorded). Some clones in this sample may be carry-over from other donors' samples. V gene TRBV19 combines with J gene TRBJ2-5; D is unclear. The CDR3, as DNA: TGTGCCAGTAGTATTTGGGTGAACGTCCGTCAAGAGACCCAGTACTTC. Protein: CASSIWVNVRQETQYF.